These 2 T cell receptor beta chains were all obtained from the same sample, sequenced in a study of CD8+CD57+ T cells in acquired aplastic anemia. Patients chosen for sequencing had shown CD8+CD57+ cell expansion by flow cytometry. Genomic DNA was employed as the template in profiling TCR beta VDJ and CDR3. TCRdb reprocessed the reads via MiXCR and lists one record per CDR3 protein. The sample lists a few hundred thousand distinct CDR3 sequences, 50% to 65% occurring once. The sample taken for sequencing was sorted CD4+, CD8+, or CD8+CD57+ T cells (not recorded which) from PBMCs. The receptors stem from a human donor with aplastic anemia.

The J gene is TRBJ2-5, the V gene TRBV12-3 or TRBV12-4; D may correspond to TRBD1 or TRBD2 (5 bases each). The CDR3 length is 12 residues. Between the trimmed V and J ends, which lost 5 bases and 4 bases, there was a span of 8 bases. CDR3 sequence (DNA): TGTGCCAGCAGTCACGGGACAGAGACCCAGTACTTC. Residues: CASSHGTETQYF.

V gene TRBV7-2 combines with J gene TRBJ2-7; D uncertain. Germline assignment: CDR1 SGHTA and CDR2 FQGNSA. Trimming stripped 5 bases from V and 2 bases from J, with 19 bases between. The CDR3 totals 16 residues. CDR3 in DNA: TGTGCCAGCAGCCAAGGTACTTCGATACCGACCTACGAGCAGTACTTC. This encodes CASSQGTSIPTYEQYF. The whole variable domain, filled in from reference TRBV7-2 and TRBJ2-7, reads GAGVSQSPSNKVTEKGKDVELRCDPISGHTALYWYRQSLGQGLEFLIYFQGNSAPDKSGLPSDRFSAERTGGSVSTLTIQRTQQEDSAVYLCASSQGTSIPTYEQYFGPGTRLTVT.